Many counts were recorded for the clone carrying this T cell receptor beta chain. The record originates from a study of low-dose radiotherapy and immunotherapy resistance in tumors. In the study overall: Members of Cohort 2 were treated with 1 Gy per fraction every two weeks; their total was 13 Gy over 26 weeks. On a schedule of every two weeks, intravenous cyclophosphamide at a dose of 200 mg/m2 was delivered one day before each radiation and immunotherapy administration.

Time point reported: before trial treatment. Donors, who were enrolled in a single-arm phase I dose-escalation trial, received nivolumab, ipilimumab, aspirin, low-dose cyclophosphamide and low-dose radiotherapy. Alpha- and beta-chain coverage of first-strand cDNA came from TRAV- and TRBV-specific primers. TCRs underwent about 20 PCR cycles of amplification with a constant-region primer and V-primer adapter. Through in vitro transcription, the mRNA that had been isolated was amplified. TCRdb ran MiXCR on the reads and lists one entry per CDR3 protein. This table has around 99,000 distinct CDR3 sequences, more than 7.5% appearing once. Germline lookup yields CDR1 MNHEY and CDR2 SVGAGI. V lost 6 bases and J 11 bases, leaving 20 bases between the germline ends. The CDR3 has 15 residues.

The TCR sequence derives from a male donor with prostate cancer. This chain uses TRBV6-5 with TRBJ1-6; D is uncertain. Sequenced here: PBMCs, sampled before treatment. For the CDR3, the DNA is TGTGCCAGCAGGCCCACTCGGGGTAGTACGACACCCCTCCACTTT. Encoded protein: CASRPTRGSTTPLHF.